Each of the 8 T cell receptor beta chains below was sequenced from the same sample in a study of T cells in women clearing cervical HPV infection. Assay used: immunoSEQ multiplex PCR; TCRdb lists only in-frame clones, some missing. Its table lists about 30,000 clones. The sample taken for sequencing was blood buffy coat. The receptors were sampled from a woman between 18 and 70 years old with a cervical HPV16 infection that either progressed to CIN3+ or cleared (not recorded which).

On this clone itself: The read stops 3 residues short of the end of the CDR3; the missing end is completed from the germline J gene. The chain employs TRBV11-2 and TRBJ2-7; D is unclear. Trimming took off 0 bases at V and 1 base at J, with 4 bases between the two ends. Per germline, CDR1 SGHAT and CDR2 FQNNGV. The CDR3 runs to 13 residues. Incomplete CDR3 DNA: TGTGCCAGCAGCTTAGATATTTCCTACGAG. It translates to CASSLDISYE. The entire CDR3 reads CASSLDISYEQYF.

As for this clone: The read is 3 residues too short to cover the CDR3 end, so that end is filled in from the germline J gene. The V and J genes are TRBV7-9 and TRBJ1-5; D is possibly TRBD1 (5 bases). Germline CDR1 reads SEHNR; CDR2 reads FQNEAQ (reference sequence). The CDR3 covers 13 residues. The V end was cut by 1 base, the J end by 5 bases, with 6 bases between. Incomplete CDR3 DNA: TGTGCCAGCAGCTTAGTAGGGGATCAGCCC. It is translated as CASSLVGDQP. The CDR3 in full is CASSLVGDQPQHF.

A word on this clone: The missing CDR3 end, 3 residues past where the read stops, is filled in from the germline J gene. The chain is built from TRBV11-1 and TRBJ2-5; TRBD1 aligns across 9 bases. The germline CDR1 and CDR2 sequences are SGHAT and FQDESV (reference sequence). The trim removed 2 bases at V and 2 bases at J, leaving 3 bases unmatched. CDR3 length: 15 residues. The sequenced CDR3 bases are TGTGCCAGCAGCTTAACAGGGGGCTCTCAAGAGACC. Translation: CASSLTGGSQET. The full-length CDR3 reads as CASSLTGGSQETQYF.

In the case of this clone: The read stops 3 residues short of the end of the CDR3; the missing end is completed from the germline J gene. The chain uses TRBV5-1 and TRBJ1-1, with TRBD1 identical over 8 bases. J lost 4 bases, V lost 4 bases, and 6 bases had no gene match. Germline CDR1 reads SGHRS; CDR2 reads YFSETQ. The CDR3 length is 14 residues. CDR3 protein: CASSPLDRGTEAFF. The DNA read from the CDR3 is TGCGCCAGCAGCCCTTTAGACAGGGGCACTGAA.

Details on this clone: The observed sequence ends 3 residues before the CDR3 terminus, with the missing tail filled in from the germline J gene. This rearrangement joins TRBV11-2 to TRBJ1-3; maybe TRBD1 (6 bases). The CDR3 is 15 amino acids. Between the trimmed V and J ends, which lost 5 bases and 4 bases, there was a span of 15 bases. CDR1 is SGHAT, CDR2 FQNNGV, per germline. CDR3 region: CASSTLNRVGNTIYF. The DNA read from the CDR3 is TGTGCCAGCAGCACATTAAACAGGGTGGGAAACACC.

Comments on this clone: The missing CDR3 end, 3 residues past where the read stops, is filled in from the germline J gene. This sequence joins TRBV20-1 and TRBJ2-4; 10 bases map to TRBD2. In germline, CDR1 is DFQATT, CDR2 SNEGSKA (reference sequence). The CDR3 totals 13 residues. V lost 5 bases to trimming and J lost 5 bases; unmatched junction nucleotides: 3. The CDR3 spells CSALAGGENIQYF. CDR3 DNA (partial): TGCAGTGCTTTAGCGGGGGGAGAAAACATT.

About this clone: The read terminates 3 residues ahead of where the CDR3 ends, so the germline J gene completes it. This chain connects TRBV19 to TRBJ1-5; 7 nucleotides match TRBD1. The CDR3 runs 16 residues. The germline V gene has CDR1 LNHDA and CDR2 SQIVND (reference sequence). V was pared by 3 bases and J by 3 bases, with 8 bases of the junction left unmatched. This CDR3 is CASSMKETGYNQPQHF. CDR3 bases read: TGTGCCAGTAGTATGAAGGAGACAGGGTACAATCAGCCC.

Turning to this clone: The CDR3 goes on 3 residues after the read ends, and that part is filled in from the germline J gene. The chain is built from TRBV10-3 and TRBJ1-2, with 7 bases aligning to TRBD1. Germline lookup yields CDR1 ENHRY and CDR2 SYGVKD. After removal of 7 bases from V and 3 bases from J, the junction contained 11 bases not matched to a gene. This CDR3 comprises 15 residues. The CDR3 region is CAITDRASGDYGYTF. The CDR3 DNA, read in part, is TGTGCCATCACCGACAGGGCCTCGGGGGACTATGGC.